Following are 20 T cell receptor beta chains from one sample sequenced in a study of cytomegalovirus exposure and HLA in healthy donors. In the PCR, 60 Vbeta and 13 Jbeta primers were used. Clones were read by immunoSEQ multiplex PCR, and TCRdb kept only the in-frame ones, dropping some. The repertoire includes around 220,000 clones, about 74% of them detected once, and 15% sits in the top ten. Sequenced: PBMCs. All receptors come from a man in his forties in good health and CMV-seronegative.

This clone appeared a single time. The chain is built from TRBV5-4 and TRBJ2-3; D may be TRBD2 (5 bases). From germline, CDR1 is SGHNT and CDR2 YYREEE (reference sequence). Trimming cost V 1 base and J 1 base, with 16 bases left between them. The CDR3 loop spans 17 amino acids. CDR3 nucleotides: TGTGCCAGCAGCTTGCAGAGCGGCCCGAGTGGCACAGATACGCAGTATTTT. Its protein is CASSLQSGPSGTDTQYF.

The chain employs TRBV28 and TRBJ1-1; D possibly corresponds to TRBD1 (5 bases). Per germline, CDR1 MDHEN and CDR2 SYDVKM. This CDR3 contains 14 residues. Trimming shortened V by 3 bases and J by 9 bases, and 17 bases separated the two germline ends. This chain's CDR3 is CASSFGDKTDKAFF. DNA for the CDR3: TGTGCCAGCAGTTTCGGCGATAAGACAGATAAAGCTTTCTTT.

The chain uses TRBV7-9 and TRBJ1-4, with D possibly being TRBD1 (5 bases). From germline, CDR1 is SEHNR and CDR2 FQNEAQ (reference sequence). The CDR3 covers 15 residues. The germline V and J ends were trimmed by 5 bases and 3 bases, with 13 bases remaining between them. The DNA for the CDR3 is TGTGCCAGCAGCCCCATGACAGTCTCTAATGAAAAACTGTTTTTT. Its translation is CASSPMTVSNEKLFF.

The rearrangement uses TRBV5-1 and TRBJ1-6, with 7 nucleotides matching TRBD1. CDR3 length: 13 residues. With 2 bases clipped from V and 8 bases from J, the junction kept 1 base outside the gene matches. Germline assignment: CDR1 SGHRS and CDR2 YFSETQ. CDR3 coding DNA: TGCGCCAGCAGCTTACAGGGGTATTCACCCCTCCACTTT. Translating gives CASSLQGYSPLHF.

V and J are TRBV19 and TRBJ1-6; TRBD1 might be the D (6 bases). CDR3 length: 14 amino acids. Between the trimmed V and J ends, which lost 3 bases and 7 bases, there was a span of 10 bases. Germline CDR1 reads LNHDA; CDR2 reads SQIVND (reference sequence). This CDR3 is CASSIRGGNSPLHF. The CDR3, as DNA: TGTGCCAGTAGTATCAGAGGGGGAAATTCACCCCTCCACTTT.

The chain joins TRBV5-1 to TRBJ2-3; 8 nucleotides align to TRBD1. There are 15 residues in the CDR3. V shed 0 bases, J shed 4 bases, and the junction held 4 bases outside the gene matches. Germline V CDR1 and CDR2: SGHRS, YFSETQ. In DNA, the CDR3 is TGCGCCAGCAGCTTGGTGGCAGGGGGCGCAGATACGCAGTATTTT. Amino acids: CASSLVAGGADTQYF.

The CDR3 protein is CATREGGPVNVLTF. In nucleotides, the CDR3 is TGTGCCACCAGGGAGGGAGGGCCGGTAAACGTCCTGACTTTC. The rearrangement links TRBV10-3 to TRBJ2-6; 7 nucleotides line up with TRBD2. J lost 10 bases, V lost 10 bases, and 13 bases had no gene match. CDR3 size: 14 residues. Germline V gene data show CDR1 as ENHRY and CDR2 as SYGVKD.

This sequence joins TRBV28 and TRBJ2-6; maybe TRBD2 (6 bases). Between the trimmed V and J ends, which lost 6 bases and 4 bases, there was a span of 16 bases. The CDR3 consists of 16 residues. Germline V gene sequence: CDR1 MDHEN, CDR2 SYDVKM. CDR3 sequence: CASSFPGVLGANVLTF. DNA of the CDR3: TGTGCCAGCAGCTTCCCGGGGGTCTTGGGGGCCAACGTCCTGACTTTC.

The chain couples TRBV4-3 to TRBJ2-3, with 9 bases identical to TRBD1. Germline V lookup: CDR1 LGHNA, CDR2 YSLEER. V shed 0 bases and J 9 bases; nucleotides not matched to a gene: 7. The CDR3 consists of 15 residues. CDR3 region: CASSQEGTGFITQYF. The CDR3 DNA reads TGCGCCAGCAGCCAAGAGGGGACAGGGTTTATAACGCAGTATTTT.

The chain has TRBV5-1 and TRBJ2-5, with 7 bases matching TRBD2. Germline CDR1 and CDR2: SGHRS and YFSETQ. V was pared by 4 bases and J by 2 bases, with 11 bases of the junction left unmatched. The CDR3 runs 16 residues. The CDR3 spells CASSLAPGLQQETQYF. CDR3 DNA: TGCGCCAGCAGCCTTGCTCCGGGACTACAACAAGAGACCCAGTACTTC. Drawing the rest from reference TRBV5-1 and TRBJ2-5, the complete variable domain is KAGVTQTPRYLIKTRGQQVTLSCSPISGHRSVSWYQQTPGQGLQFLFEYFSETQRNKGNFPGRFSGRQFSNSRSEMNVSTLELGDSALYLCASSLAPGLQQETQYFGPGTRLLVL.

The CDR3 spells CASTRGSGASYEQYF. The CDR3 DNA follows: TGTGCCAGCACCCGGGGTAGCGGGGCCTCCTACGAGCAGTACTTC. The gene calls are TRBV6-5 and TRBJ2-7, with TRBD2 identical over 8 bases. The length of the CDR3 is 15 residues. Germline CDR1 reads MNHEY; CDR2 reads SVGAGI. With V trimmed by 7 bases and J by 0 bases, 8 bases remained unmatched.

The V call is TRBV15, the J call TRBJ2-2; 10 nucleotides line up with TRBD2. The V gene's germline CDR1 is LNHNV and CDR2 YYDKDF (reference sequence). The CDR3 contains 16 residues. The ends lost 5 bases at V and 4 bases at J; junction bases unmatched: 7. CDR3 residues: CATSGASGRSTGELFF. CDR3 nucleotide sequence: TGTGCCACCAGCGGGGCTAGCGGGAGATCCACCGGGGAGCTGTTTTTT.

V gene TRBV5-1 combines with J gene TRBJ1-4; TRBD1 is a possible D gene (5 bases). The CDR3 sequence is 12 residues long. Between the trimmed V and J ends, which lost 6 bases and 8 bases, there was a span of 11 bases. Germline CDR1 and CDR2: SGHRS and YFSETQ. The CDR3 loop reads CASKGEGEKLFF. The CDR3 DNA reads as TGCGCCAGCAAAGGGGAGGGGGAAAAACTGTTTTTT.

In this sample, this clone turned up once. The chain uses TRBV4-2 and TRBJ2-1, with 14 bases that match TRBD2. V was pared by 4 bases and J by 7 bases, with 9 bases of the junction left unmatched. This CDR3 region has 17 residues. Germline CDR1 is LGHNA and CDR2 is YNFKEQ. CDR3 region: CASSLGLAGGGANEQFF. DNA for the CDR3: TGTGCCAGCAGCCTTGGACTAGCGGGAGGTGGGGCAAATGAGCAGTTCTTC.

The V gene is TRBV12-5, the J gene TRBJ2-3; possibly TRBD2 for D (5 bases). This CDR3 is 16 amino acids long. Germline CDR1 LGHNT, CDR2 FRNRAP. Trimming pared 0 bases from V and 5 bases from J, leaving 15 bases between. CDR3 sequence (DNA): TGTGCTAGTGGTTTGGTACGGGGTATCGGGTTAGATACGCAGTATTTT. Protein sequence: CASGLVRGIGLDTQYF.

This clone was counted between two and nine times. The chain links TRBV4-3 to TRBJ1-3; the D is unclear. The CDR3 totals 14 residues. Trimming removed 1 base from V and 7 bases from J, with 11 bases in between. Germline assignment: CDR1 LGHNA and CDR2 YSLEER. The CDR3 loop reads CASSQAATGNTIYF. CDR3 nucleotide sequence: TGCGCCAGCAGCCAAGCCGCGACCGGGAACACCATATATTTT.

The rearrangement links TRBV5-8 to TRBJ1-1; the D gene is possibly TRBD1 (6 bases). The CDR3 runs 14 residues. V dropped 4 bases and J dropped 8 bases, with 18 bases sitting between them. Germline V CDR1 and CDR2: SGHTS, YDEGEE. The CDR3 here is CASSPNRWTEEAFF. The CDR3 DNA reads TGTGCCAGCAGCCCTAACCGTTGGACAGAAGAAGCTTTCTTT.

This chain connects TRBV27 to TRBJ2-5; 14 bases are shared with TRBD2. The J call may be incorrect, as the DNA end agrees better with TRBJ2-7. The length of the CDR3 is 17 residues. Germline loops: CDR1 MNHEY, CDR2 SMNVEV (reference sequence). This chain's CDR3 is CASSSRTSGRPTYEQYF. For the CDR3, the DNA is TGTGCCAGCAGTTCCCGGACTAGCGGGAGGCCCACCTACGAGCAGTACTTC.

The J gene is TRBJ2-6, the V gene TRBV28; the D gene is possibly TRBD1 (5 bases). CDR3 length: 18 amino acids. Trimming cost V 4 bases and J 0 bases, with 16 bases left between them. Germline lookup yields CDR1 MDHEN and CDR2 SYDVKM. CDR3 region: CASSSPTAGNSGANVLTF. In DNA, the CDR3 is TGTGCCAGCAGTTCCCCGACAGCTGGAAACTCTGGGGCCAACGTCCTGACTTTC.

The V call is TRBV7-9, the J call TRBJ2-6; possible D gene TRBD1, 6 bases. V was shortened by 4 bases and J by 2 bases, with 18 bases between the two germline ends. Germline CDR1 reads SEHNR; CDR2 reads FQNEAQ (reference sequence). The CDR3 totals 18 residues. CDR3 in DNA: TGTGCCAGCAGCTCCGCCTACACAGGGCTAACTGGGGCCAACGTCCTGACTTTC. This sequence encodes CASSSAYTGLTGANVLTF.